A single sample is the source of the 8 T cell receptor beta chains below, sequenced in a study of T cell responses to AZD1222 COVID-19 vaccine. Sequencing used immunoSEQ multiplex PCR; TCRdb keeps in-frame clones, though not all of them. Among 85,000 to 130,000 clones listed, roughly 90% were seen once. The sequences come from peripheral blood, collected on day 0 of AZD1222 vaccination. Receptors were obtained from an adult in good health.

The rearrangement joins TRBV5-5 to TRBJ1-2; no firm D call. CDR1 is SGHKS, CDR2 YYEKEE, per germline (reference sequence). V gave up 4 bases and J gave up 1 base, with 5 bases separating them. The CDR3 has 12 amino acids. This chain's CDR3 is CASSLVNYGYTF. For the CDR3, the DNA is TGTGCCAGCAGCCTGGTTAACTATGGCTACACCTTC.

The chain links TRBV7-7 to TRBJ1-6; 8 bases fit TRBD1. This CDR3 region has 17 residues. Germline assignment: CDR1 SSHAT and CDR2 FNYEAQ (reference sequence). Unmatched junction bases numbered 6, after V lost 5 bases and J lost 0 bases. DNA of the CDR3: TGTGCCAGCAGCCCCCCCACAGGGGGCTCCTATAATTCACCCCTCCACTTT. It translates to CASSPPTGGSYNSPLHF.

The V call is TRBV6-5, the J call TRBJ1-1; TRBD1 matches 10 bases. CDR1 is MNHEY and CDR2 is SVGAGI in the germline V gene. V lost 4 bases, J lost 4 bases, and 9 bases stayed unmatched. The length of the CDR3 is 16 residues. In DNA, the CDR3 is TGTGCCAGCAGTTCTCCGACAGGGGGCTCGGTCACTGAAGCTTTCTTT. Translation: CASSSPTGGSVTEAFF.

This chain joins TRBV27 and TRBJ1-2, with TRBD1 identical over 10 bases. Germline CDR1 and CDR2: MNHEY and SMNVEV (reference sequence). The CDR3 contains 14 residues. J gave up 4 bases and V 8 bases, and 7 bases lay outside the gene matches. The CDR3 bases are TGTGCCAGCTCTCGGGACAGGGGTGTCTATGGCTACACCTTC. Translated, it gives CASSRDRGVYGYTF.

In this sample, this clone turned up once. This chain uses TRBV15 with TRBJ1-1, with TRBD1 matching over 10 bases. J gave up 1 base and V 1 base, and 0 bases lay outside the gene matches. The CDR3 has 15 residues. Germline values: CDR1 LNHNV, CDR2 YYDKDF (reference sequence). The CDR3 reads CATSRGQGANTEAFF. CDR3 coding DNA: TGTGCCACCAGCAGAGGACAGGGGGCGAACACTGAAGCTTTCTTT.

V gene TRBV27 combines with J gene TRBJ1-1; 7 bases map to TRBD1. The germline CDR1 and CDR2 sequences are MNHEY and SMNVEV (reference sequence). V lost 9 bases to trimming and J lost 4 bases; unmatched junction nucleotides: 8. CDR3 length: 13 residues. Here the CDR3 reads CARGRQGCTEAFF. The CDR3 region has the DNA TGTGCCAGGGGGAGACAGGGATGCACTGAAGCTTTCTTT.

This clone came up once. This chain uses TRBV2 with TRBJ1-4; D remains unclear. The germline CDR1 and CDR2 sequences are SNHLY and FYNNEI. Trimming cost V 4 bases and J 3 bases, with 12 bases left between them. CDR3 length: 15 amino acids. The chain's CDR3 is CASSVRPGANEKLFF. The DNA of the CDR3 is TGTGCCAGCAGTGTCCGGCCAGGAGCTAATGAAAAACTGTTTTTT.

This sequence joins TRBV3-1 (or the pseudogene TRBV3-2) and TRBJ2-7, with D perhaps TRBD2 (7 bases). Trimming stripped 8 bases from V and 7 bases from J, with 27 bases between. The CDR3 contains 16 residues. CDR1 and CDR2 from the germline V gene are LGHDT and YNNKEL (reference sequence). The CDR3 loop is CASSQRGGGRVIEQYF. The CDR3 bases are TGTGCCAGCTCACAGAGGGGGGGAGGCCGGGTGATAGAGCAGTACTTC.